The entry below describes one T cell receptor (beta chain). Its antigen is unknown. No base qualities exist here, and no much larger clone lies one base off it. TCRbeta CDR3 regions were amplified from genomic DNA by means of the immunoSEQ Assay, a bias-controlled multiplex PCR. In the original analysis: The number of nucleated cells in each sample was estimated by amplification of reference gene primers within the assay. To quantify the absolute abundance of each unique TCRbeta CDR3 rearrangement, sequence reads were collapsed and filtered. For each sample, productive Simpson clonality was calculated by taking the square root of Simpson's diversity index across productive rearrangements. TCRdb mirrors the immuneACCESS table, restricted to in-frame sequences. Some clones are absent from its copies; in checked studies, under half trace to an unresolved V gene, and the reason for the others is unknown. Clonal size and the V and J genes are those of that table, whereas D and trimming came from the DNA. A total of around 270,000 clones appear in this sample, about 89% of them only once. Clones ranked in the top ten supply approximately 4.6% of the sample.

This specimen comes from a study of blood T cell repertoires in COVID-19 (TCRdb year 2020). As for the study more broadly: The collaborator samples originated in the United States, Italy and Spain and spanned the acute and convalescent phases of COVID-19. The material from the prospective study consisted of cDNA or gDNA derived from T cells, B-cell-depleted T cells, or PBMCs. The dataset comprised deeply sampled blood TCRbeta repertoires from subjects exposed to, actively infected with, or recovered from COVID-19. The repertoires were made available in a free public database intended to serve as a resource for research on the immune response to SARS-CoV-2. The samples were drawn from two sources: the first 160 participants of the ongoing ImmuneRACE study, and 1,254 subjects contributed by 6 global collaborators. The sample metadata nearly always contained a de-identified subject ID, COVID-19 status, age in years and sex. Where available, HLA class I and class II types were taken from metadata supplied by the sample provider and were not determined by assay-based typing. Overall results and qualifications from the work: How much clinical and demographic metadata was included differed by source and by participant, and the metadata was provided uncurated.

Trimming removed 5 bases from V and 9 bases from J; the gene matches leave 13 bases unexplained. The germline V gene encodes CDR1 SGHRS and CDR2 YFSETQ. Its CDR3 holds 14 amino acids, cysteine through phenylalanine. The sequence is cut down to CDR3 DNA, 42 bases in frame from base 1. Collaborating institutions collected whole blood in K2EDTA tubes following their own protocols. For TCRbeta analysis, collaborators shipped samples as frozen whole blood, isolated PBMCs, or DNA extracted from either of those sample types. This sequence was found in a man aged 40-49 years with acute or convalescent COVID-19. Sequences were obtained from peripheral blood. Recombination joined TRBV5-1 with TRBJ1-2, and 7 bases in between align with TRBD1. CDR3 protein: CASREEAGGSRYTF. At the DNA level, the sequence is TGCGCCAGCAGGGAGGAGGCAGGGGGATCGCGCTACACCTTC.